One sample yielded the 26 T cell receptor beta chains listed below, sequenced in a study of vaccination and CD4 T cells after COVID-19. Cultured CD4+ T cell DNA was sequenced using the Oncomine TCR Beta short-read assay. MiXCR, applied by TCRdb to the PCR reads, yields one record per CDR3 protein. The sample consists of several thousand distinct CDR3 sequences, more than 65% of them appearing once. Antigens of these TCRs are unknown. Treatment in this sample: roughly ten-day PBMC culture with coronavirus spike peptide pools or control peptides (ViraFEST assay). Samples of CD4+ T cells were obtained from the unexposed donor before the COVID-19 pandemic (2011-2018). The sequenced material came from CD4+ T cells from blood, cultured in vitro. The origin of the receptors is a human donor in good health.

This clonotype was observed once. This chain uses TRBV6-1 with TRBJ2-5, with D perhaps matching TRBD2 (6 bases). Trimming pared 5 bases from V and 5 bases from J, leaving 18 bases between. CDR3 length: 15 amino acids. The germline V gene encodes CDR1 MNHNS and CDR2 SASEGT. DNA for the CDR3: TGTGCCAGCAGTAATAGGGACTCTCCCTCGGAGACCCAGTACTTC. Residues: CASSNRDSPSETQYF.

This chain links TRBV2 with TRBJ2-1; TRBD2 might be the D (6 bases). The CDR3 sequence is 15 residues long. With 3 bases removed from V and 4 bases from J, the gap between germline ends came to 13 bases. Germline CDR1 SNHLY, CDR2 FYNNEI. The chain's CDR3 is CASSESGTQYNEQFF. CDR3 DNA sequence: TGTGCCAGCAGTGAGTCCGGGACTCAATACAATGAGCAGTTCTTC.

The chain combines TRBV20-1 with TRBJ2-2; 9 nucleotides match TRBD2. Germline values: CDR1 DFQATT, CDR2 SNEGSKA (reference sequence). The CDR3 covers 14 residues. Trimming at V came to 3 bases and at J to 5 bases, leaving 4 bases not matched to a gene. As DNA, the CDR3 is TGCAGTGCTAGGCGGACTAGCGTTACCGGGGAGCTGTTTTTT. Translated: CSARRTSVTGELFF.

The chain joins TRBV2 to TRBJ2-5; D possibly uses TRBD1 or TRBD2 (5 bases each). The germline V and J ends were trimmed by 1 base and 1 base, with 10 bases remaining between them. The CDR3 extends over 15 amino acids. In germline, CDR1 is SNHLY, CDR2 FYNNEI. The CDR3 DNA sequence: TGTGCCAGCAGTGAAGACAGGACTTCCCAAGAGACCCAGTACTTC. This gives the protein CASSEDRTSQETQYF.

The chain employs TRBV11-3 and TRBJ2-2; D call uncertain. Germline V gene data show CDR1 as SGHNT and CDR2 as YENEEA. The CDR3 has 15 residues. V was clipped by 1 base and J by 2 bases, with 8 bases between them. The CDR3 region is CASSLGGVNTGELFF. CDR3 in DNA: TGTGCCAGCAGCTTAGGTGGAGTAAACACCGGGGAGCTGTTTTTT.

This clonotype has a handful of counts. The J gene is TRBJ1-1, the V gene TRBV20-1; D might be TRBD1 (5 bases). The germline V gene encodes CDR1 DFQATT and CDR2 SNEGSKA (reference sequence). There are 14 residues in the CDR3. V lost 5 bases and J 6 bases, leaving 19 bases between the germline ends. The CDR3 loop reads CSASPPGRGAEAFF. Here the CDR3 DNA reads TGCAGTGCTTCTCCTCCAGGACGGGGGGCTGAAGCTTTCTTT.

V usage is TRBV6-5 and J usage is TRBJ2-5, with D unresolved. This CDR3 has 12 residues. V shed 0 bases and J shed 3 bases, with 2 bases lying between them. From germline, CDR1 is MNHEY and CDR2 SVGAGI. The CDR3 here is CASSYSKETQYF. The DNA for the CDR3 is TGTGCCAGCAGTTACTCTAAAGAGACCCAGTACTTC.

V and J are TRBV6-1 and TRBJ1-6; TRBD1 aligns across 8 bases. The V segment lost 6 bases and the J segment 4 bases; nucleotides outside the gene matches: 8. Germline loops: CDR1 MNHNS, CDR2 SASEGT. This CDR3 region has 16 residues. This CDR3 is CASRQGAAGYNSPLHF. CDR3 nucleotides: TGTGCCAGCAGGCAGGGGGCAGCTGGGTATAATTCACCCCTCCACTTT.

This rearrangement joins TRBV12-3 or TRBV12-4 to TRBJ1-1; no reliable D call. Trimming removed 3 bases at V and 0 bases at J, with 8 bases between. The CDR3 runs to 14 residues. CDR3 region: CASSFSVMNTEAFF. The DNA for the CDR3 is TGTGCCAGCAGTTTCTCAGTGATGAACACTGAAGCTTTCTTT.

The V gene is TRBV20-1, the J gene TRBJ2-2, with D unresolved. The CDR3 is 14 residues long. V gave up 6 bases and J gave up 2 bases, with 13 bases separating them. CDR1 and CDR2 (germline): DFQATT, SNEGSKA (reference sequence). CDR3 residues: CSATHDGNTGELFF. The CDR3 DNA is TGCAGTGCCACACACGACGGAAACACCGGGGAGCTGTTTTTT.

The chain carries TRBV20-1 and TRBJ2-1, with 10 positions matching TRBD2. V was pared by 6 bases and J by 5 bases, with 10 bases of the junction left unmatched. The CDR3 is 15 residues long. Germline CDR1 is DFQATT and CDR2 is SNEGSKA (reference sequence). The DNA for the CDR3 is TGCAGTGCGACCTTACTAGCGGGAAGTAACAATGAGCAGTTCTTC. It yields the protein CSATLLAGSNNEQFF.

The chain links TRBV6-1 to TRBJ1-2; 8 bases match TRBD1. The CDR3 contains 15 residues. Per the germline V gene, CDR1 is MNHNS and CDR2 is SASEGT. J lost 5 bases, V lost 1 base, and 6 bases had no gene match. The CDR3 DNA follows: TGTGCCAGCAGTGAAGGGACAGGGATAGTATATGGCTACACCTTC. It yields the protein CASSEGTGIVYGYTF.

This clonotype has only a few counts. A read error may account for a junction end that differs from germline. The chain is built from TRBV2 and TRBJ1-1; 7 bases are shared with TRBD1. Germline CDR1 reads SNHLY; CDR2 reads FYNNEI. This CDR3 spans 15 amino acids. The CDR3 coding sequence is TGTGCCAGCAGACCTTACAGGGGACTAAACACTGGAGCTTTCTTT. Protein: CASRPYRGLNTGAFF. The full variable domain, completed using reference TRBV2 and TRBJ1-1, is EPEVTQTPSHQVTQMGQEVILRCVPISNHLYFYWYRQILGQKVEFLVSFYNNEISEKSEIFDDQFSVERPDGSNFTLKIRSTKLEDSAMYFCASRPYRGLNTGAFFGQGTRLTVV.

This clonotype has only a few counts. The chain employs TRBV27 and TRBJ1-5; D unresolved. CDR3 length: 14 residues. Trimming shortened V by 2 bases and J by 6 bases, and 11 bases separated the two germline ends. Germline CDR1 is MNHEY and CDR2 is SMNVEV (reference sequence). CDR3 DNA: TGTGCCAGCAGTTTAAAAAGGGATCGTCAGCCCCAGCATTTT. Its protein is CASSLKRDRQPQHF.

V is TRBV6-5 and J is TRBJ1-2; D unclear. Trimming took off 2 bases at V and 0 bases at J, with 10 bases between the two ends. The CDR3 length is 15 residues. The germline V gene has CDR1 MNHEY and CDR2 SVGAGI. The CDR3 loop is CASSYGPSTNYGYTF. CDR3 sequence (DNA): TGTGCCAGCAGTTACGGCCCTTCAACTAACTATGGCTACACCTTC.

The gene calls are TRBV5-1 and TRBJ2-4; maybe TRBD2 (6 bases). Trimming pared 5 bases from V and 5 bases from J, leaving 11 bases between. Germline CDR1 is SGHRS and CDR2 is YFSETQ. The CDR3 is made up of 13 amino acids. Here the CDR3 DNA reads TGCGCCAGCAGTGAAATAGCGGAAAACATTCAGTACTTC. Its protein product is CASSEIAENIQYF.

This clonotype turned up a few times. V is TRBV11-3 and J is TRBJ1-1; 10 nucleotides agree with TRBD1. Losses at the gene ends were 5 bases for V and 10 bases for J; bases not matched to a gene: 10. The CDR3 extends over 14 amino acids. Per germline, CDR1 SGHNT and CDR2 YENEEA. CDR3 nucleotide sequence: TGTGCCAGCAGCGACGGACAGGGGGAAAGAGGAGCTTTCTTT. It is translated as CASSDGQGERGAFF.

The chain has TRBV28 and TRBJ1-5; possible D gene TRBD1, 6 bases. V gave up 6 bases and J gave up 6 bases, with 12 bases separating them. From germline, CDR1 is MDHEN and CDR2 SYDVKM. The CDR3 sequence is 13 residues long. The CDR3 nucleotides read TGTGCCAGCAGCAGACAGGCGGGTCAGCCCCAGCATTTT. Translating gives CASSRQAGQPQHF.

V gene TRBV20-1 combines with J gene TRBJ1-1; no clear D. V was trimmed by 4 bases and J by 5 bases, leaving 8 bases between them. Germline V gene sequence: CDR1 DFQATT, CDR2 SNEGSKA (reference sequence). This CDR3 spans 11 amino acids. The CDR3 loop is CSAKGGTEAFF. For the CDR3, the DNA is TGCAGTGCTAAGGGTGGTACTGAAGCTTTCTTT.

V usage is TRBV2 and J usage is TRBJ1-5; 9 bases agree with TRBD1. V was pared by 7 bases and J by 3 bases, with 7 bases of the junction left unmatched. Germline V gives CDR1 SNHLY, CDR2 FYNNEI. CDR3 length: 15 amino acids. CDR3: CASKEQGAINQPQHF. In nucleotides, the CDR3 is TGTGCCAGCAAGGAACAGGGGGCTATCAATCAGCCCCAGCATTTT.

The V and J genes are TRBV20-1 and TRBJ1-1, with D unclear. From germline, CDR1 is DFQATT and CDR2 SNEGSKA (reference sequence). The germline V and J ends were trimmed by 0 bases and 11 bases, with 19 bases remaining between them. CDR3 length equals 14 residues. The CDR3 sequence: CSARDQLEPLGAFF. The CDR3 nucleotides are TGCAGTGCTAGAGATCAGTTGGAGCCTTTGGGGGCTTTCTTT.

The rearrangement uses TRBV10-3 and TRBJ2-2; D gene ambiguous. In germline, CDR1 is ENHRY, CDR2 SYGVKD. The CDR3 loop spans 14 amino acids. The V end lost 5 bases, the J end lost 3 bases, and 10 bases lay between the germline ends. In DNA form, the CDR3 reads TGTGCCATCAGTTCGGTACAATACACCGGGGAGCTGTTTTTT. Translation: CAISSVQYTGELFF.

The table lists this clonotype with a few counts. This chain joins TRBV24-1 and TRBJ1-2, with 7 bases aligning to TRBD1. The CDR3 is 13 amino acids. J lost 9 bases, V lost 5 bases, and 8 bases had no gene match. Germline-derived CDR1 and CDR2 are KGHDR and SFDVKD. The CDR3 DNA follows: TGTGCCACCAGTGGGGGGACAGAAAGTAGCTACACCTTC. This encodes CATSGGTESSYTF.

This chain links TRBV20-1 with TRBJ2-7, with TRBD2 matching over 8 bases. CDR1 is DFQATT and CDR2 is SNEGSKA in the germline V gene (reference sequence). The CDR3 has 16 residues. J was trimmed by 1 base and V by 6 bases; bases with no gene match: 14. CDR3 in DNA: TGCAGTGCCAAGAGAGCGAGCGGGAGAGTTTCCTACGAGCAGTACTTC. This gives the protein CSAKRASGRVSYEQYF.

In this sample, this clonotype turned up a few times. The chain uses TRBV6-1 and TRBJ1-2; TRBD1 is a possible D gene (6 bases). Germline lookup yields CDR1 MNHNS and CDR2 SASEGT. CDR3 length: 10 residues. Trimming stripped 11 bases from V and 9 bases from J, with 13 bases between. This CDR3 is CAVGGNSYTF. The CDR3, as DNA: TGTGCCGTAGGGGGGAATAGCTACACCTTC.

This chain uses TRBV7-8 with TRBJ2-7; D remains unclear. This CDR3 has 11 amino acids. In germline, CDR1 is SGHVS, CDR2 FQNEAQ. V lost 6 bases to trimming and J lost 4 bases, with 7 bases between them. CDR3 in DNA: TGTGCCAGCAGATATGGGTACGAGCAGTACTTC. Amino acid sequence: CASRYGYEQYF.